Sequencing of this T cell receptor (beta chain) was carried out in a study of cytomegalovirus exposure and HLA in healthy donors. There are 14 residues in the CDR3. Germline assignment: CDR1 SGHNT and CDR2 YYREEE (reference sequence). V lost 0 bases and J lost 5; bases outside the gene matches: 4. Study-wide results and limits: A missense DCLRE1C variant was associated with V- and J-gene trimming of TCR beta chains in a later analysis, and an independent cohort replicated the association.

It was with 60 Vbeta and 13 Jbeta primers that the PCR ran. The assay was immunoSEQ multiplex PCR, and TCRdb's table has in-frame clones only and misses some. The table lists around 270,000 clones, roughly 80% of them singletons. This clone was counted a single time. Antigen specificity is unknown. The sequenced sample was PBMCs. The TCR sequence derives from a girl between 2 and 10 years old in good health and CMV-seronegative. The chain recombines TRBV5-4 with TRBJ1-2; 7 bases match TRBD1. CDR3 coding DNA: TGTGCCAGCAGCTTGGTGGACAGGACTTATGGCTACACCTTC. This encodes CASSLVDRTYGYTF. Full variable domain (outside the CDR3, taken from reference TRBV5-4 and TRBJ1-2): ETGVTQSPTHLIKTRGQQVTLRCSSQSGHNTVSWYQQALGQGPQFIFQYYREEENGRGNFPPRFSGLQFPNYSSELNVNALELDDSALYLCASSLVDRTYGYTFGSGTRLTVV.